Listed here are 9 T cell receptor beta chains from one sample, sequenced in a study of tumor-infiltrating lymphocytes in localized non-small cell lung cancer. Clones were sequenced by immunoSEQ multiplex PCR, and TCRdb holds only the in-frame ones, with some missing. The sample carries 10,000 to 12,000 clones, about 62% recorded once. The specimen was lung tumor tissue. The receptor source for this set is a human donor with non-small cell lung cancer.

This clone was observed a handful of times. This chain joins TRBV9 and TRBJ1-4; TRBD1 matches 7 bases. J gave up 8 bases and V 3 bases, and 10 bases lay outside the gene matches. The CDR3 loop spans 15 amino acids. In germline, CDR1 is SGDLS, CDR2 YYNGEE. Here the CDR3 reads CASSEGGGRREKLFF. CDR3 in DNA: TGTGCCAGCAGCGAGGGAGGGGGCCGACGCGAAAAACTGTTTTTT.

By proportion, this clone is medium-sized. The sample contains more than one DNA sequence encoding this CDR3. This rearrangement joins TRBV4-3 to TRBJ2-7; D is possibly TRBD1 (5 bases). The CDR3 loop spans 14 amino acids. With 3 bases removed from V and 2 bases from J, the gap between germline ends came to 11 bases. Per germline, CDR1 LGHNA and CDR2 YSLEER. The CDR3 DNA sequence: TGCGCCAGCAGCCAGGAAAGGGGTCCCTACGAGCAGTACTTC. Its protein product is CASSQERGPYEQYF.

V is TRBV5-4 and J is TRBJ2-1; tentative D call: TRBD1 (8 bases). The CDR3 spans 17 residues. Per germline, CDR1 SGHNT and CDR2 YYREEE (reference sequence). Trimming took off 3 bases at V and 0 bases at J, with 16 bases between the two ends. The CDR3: CASSYRGGLASYNEQFF. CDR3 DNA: TGTGCCAGCAGCTACAGGGGGGGGCTAGCCTCCTACAATGAGCAGTTCTTC.

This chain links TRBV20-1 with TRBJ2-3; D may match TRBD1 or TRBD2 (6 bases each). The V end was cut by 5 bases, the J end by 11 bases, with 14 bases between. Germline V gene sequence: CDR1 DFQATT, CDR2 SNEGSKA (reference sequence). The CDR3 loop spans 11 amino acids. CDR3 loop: CSAAQQGGQYF. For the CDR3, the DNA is TGCAGTGCTGCCCAACAGGGAGGGCAGTATTTT.

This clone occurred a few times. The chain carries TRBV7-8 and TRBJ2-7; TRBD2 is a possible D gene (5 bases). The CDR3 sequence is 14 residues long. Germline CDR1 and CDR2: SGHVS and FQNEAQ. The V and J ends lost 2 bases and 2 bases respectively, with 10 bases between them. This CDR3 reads CASSLWEAAYEQYF. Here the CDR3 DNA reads TGTGCCAGCAGCTTATGGGAAGCGGCCTACGAGCAGTACTTC.

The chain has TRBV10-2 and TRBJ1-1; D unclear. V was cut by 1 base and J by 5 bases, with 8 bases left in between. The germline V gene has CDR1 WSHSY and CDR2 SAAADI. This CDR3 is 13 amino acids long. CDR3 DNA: TGCGCCAGCAGTGAGTTTGCGAGGACTGAAGCTTTCTTT. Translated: CASSEFARTEAFF.

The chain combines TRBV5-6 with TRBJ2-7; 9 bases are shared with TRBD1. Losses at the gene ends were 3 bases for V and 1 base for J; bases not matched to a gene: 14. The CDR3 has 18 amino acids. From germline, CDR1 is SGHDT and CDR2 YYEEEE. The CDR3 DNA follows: TGTGCCAGCAGCTGGGGGTGGTCGCGGACAGGGGATTCCTACGAGCAGTACTTC. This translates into CASSWGWSRTGDSYEQYF.

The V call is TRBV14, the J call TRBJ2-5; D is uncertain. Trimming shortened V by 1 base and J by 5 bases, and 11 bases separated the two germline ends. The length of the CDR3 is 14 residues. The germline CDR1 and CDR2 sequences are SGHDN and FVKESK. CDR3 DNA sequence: TGTGCCAGCAGCCAAGTGCGCGATGTTGAGACCCAGTACTTC. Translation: CASSQVRDVETQYF. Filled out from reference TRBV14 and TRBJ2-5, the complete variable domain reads EAGVTQFPSHSVIEKGQTVTLRCDPISGHDNLYWYRRVMGKEIKFLLHFVKESKQDESGMPNNRFLAERTGGTYSTLKVQPAELEDSGVYFCASSQVRDVETQYFGPGTRLLVL.

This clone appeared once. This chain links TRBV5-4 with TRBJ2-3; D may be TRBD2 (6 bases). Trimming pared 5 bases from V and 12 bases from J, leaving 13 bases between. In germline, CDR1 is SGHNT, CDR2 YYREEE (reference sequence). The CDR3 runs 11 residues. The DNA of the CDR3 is TGTGCCAGCAGGAGGGAGGCGAGACAGTATTTT. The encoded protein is CASRREARQYF.